This T cell receptor (beta chain) was sequenced in a study of T cells in Graves' hyperthyroidism and ophthalmopathy. It was RNA transcripts that yielded the amplified TCR beta CDR3 regions. First-round RT-PCR of the TCR CDR3 relied on the HTBI primer set. TCRdb itself ran the multiplex PCR reads through MiXCR, one entry per CDR3 protein. Found here are hundreds of thousands of distinct CDR3 sequences, roughly 46% of them singletons; the top ten hold 8.2%. The germline V and J ends were trimmed by 7 bases and 10 bases, with 10 bases remaining between them. The germline V gene encodes CDR1 MNHEY and CDR2 SVGAGI. The CDR3 loop spans 11 amino acids. Study-level findings and limits: In the blood, most expanded thyroid clonotypes above 0.001 appeared as well. Stable hyperthyroidism was separated from ophthalmopathy by a model based on 13 V-J features.

This clonotype was detected a few times. No antigen is known for it. The sequence derives from a woman younger than 35 with Graves' hyperthyroidism. The rearrangement joins TRBV6-5 to TRBJ1-4; D unclear. The sequenced sample consisted of peripheral blood or thyroid tissue (not recorded which). The CDR3, as DNA: TGTGCCAGCACCGACGGTGGAAAACTGTTTTTT. This gives the protein CASTDGGKLFF.